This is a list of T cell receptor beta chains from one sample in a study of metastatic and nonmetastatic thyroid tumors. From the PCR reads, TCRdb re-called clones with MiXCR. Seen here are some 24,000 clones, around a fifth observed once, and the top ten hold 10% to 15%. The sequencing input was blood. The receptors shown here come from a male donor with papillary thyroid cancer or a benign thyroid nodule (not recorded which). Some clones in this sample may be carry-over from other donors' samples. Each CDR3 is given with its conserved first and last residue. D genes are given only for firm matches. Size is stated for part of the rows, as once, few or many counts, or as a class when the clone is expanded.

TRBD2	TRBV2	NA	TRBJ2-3	TGTGCCAGCAGAAGCGGGGCAGTCTCTAGCACAGATACGCAGTATTTT	CASRSGAVSSTDTQYF
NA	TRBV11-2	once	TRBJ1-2	TGTGCCACTGGTCGACCCCCCCACTTC	CATGRPPHF
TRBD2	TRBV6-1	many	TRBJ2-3	TGTGCCAGCAGATCGGTAGCGGGAGAAGATACGCAGTATTTT	CASRSVAGEDTQYF
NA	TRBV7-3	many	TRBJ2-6	TGTGCCAGCAGCTTCTCAAAAAGGGGGGCCCTTTCTGGGGCCAACGTCCTGACTTTC	CASSFSKRGALSGANVLTF
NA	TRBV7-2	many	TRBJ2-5	TGTGCCAGCAGCTTCGGATATCACCAAGAGACCCAGTACTTC	CASSFGYHQETQYF
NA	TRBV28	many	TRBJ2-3	TGTGCCAGCAGTCCCCCTGAGGGGGACCCTCTCACAGATACGCAGTATTTT	CASSPPEGDPLTDTQYF
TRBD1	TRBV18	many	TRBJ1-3	TGTGCCAGCGCACCAGGGACAGCTGGAAACACCATATATTTT	CASAPGTAGNTIYF
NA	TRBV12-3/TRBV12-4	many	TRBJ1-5	TGTGCCAGCAGTTTATCCAGGGGAGGACAGCCCCAGCATTTT	CASSLSRGGQPQHF
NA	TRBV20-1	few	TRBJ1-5	TGCAGTGCTAGTGAGAGGCGGGGCAATCAGCCCCAGCATTTT	CSASERRGNQPQHF
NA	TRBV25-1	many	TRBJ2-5	TGTGCCAGCGCAAAGAGGGGGGCAGGGGAGGAGACCCAGTACTTC	CASAKRGAGEETQYF
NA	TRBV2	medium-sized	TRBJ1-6	TGTGCCAGCAGTGTGGGGGATTCACCCCTCCACTTT	CASSVGDSPLHF
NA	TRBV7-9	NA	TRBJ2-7	TGTGCCAGCAGCTGGGGATTGGACGATCAGTACTTC	CASSWGLDDQYF
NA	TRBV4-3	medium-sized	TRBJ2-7	TGCGCCAGCAGCCAAGGGGCCCGGGCTGATGGGAGCGAGCAGTACTTC	CASSQGARADGSEQYF
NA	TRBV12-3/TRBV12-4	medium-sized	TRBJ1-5	TGTGCCAGCAGTTTACTTGAGAATCAGCCCCAGCATTTT	CASSLLENQPQHF
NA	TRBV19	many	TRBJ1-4	TGTGCCAGTAGTGAAGGACAGCCAGCAACTAATGAAAAACTGTTTTTT	CASSEGQPATNEKLFF
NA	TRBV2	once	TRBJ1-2	TGTGCCAGCAGGGGAAAAGGGCCAGCCCCACTGAACTATGGCTACACCTTC	CASRGKGPAPLNYGYTF
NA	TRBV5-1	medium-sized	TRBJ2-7	TGCGCCAGCAGCGACCCCGCGGGGAACCTCTACGAGCAGTACTTC	CASSDPAGNLYEQYF